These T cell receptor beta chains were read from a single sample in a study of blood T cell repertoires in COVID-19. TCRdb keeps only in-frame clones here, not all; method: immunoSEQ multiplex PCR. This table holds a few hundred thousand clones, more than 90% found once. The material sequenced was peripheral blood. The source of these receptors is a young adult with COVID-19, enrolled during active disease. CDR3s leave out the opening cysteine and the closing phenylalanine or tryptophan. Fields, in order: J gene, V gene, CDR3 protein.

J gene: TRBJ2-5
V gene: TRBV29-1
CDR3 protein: SVEGGTRETQY

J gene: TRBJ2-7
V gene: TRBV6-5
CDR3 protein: ASSHGTGVYEQY

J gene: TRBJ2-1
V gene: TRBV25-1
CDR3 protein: ASSVPGQGNNEQF

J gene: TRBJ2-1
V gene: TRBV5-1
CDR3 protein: ASSPDLIPGNEQF

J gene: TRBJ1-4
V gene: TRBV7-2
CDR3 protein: ASSFPGDEKLF

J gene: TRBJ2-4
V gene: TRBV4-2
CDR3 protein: ASSQDGREDIQY

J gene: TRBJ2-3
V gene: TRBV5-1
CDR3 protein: ASSLALAGVGADTQY

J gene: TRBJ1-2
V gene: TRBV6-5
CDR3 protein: ASSYLGQGAFGYT

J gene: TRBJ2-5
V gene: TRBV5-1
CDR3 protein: ASSLGGSQQETQY

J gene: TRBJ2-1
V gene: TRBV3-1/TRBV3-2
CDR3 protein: ASSLRTSGRLYNEQF

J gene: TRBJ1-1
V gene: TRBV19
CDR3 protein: ASRYAGGITEAF

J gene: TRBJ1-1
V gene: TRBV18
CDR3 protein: ASSKDRNTEAF

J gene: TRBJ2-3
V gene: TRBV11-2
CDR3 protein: ASSRLAGEADTQY

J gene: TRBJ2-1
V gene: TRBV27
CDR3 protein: ASSRLASYNEQF

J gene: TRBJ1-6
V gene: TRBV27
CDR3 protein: ASSPREERDNSPLH

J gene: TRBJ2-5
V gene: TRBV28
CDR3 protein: ASSSGPGRETQY

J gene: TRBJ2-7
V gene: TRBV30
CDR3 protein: ASGQGLSYEQY

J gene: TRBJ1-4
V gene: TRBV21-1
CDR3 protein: ASSISIPDEKLF

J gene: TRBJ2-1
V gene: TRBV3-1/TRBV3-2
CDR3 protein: ASSQQGLAGLNEQF

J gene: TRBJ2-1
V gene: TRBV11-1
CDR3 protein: ASSPRQRNEQF

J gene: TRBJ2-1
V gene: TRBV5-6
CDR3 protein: ASSFTGVSYNEQF

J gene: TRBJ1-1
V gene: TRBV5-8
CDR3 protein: ASSFTNTEAF

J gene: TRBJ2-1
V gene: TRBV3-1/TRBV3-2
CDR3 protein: ASSQEGPGESYNEQF

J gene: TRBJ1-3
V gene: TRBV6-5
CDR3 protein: ASSTEAYSGNTIY

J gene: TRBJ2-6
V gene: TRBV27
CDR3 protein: ASSLLAGGSSGANVLT

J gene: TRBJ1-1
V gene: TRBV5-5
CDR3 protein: ASSLISHAEAF

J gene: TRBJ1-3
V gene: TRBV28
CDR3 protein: ASSEYRVSGNTIY

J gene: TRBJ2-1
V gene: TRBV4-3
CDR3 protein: ASSQDPGLTLNEQF

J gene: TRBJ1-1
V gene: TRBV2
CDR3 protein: ASRLQESQNTEAF

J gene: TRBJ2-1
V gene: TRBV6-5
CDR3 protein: ASSYMGQGAGNEQF

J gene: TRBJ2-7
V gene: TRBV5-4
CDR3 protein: ASSSGQGNYEQY

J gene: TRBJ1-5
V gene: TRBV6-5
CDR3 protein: ASRRGNQPQH

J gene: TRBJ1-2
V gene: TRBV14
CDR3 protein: ASSQVTGAYGYT

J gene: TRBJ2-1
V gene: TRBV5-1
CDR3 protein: ASKLAGGSYNEQF

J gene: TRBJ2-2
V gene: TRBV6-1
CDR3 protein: ASREGLAGMLFGELF

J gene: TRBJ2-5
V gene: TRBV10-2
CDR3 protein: ASSELSTAGSQETQY

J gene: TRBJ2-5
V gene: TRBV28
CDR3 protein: ASSLSGVRKTQY

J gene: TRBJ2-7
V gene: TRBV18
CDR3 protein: ASSRGTSGTYEQY

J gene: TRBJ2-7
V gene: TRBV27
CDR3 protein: ASSFKTSGYEQY

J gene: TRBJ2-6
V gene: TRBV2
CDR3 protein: ASSETGASGANVLT

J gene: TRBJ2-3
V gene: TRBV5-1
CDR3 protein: ASSLAGDTQY

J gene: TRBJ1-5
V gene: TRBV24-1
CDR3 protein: ATSEAGQPNQPQH

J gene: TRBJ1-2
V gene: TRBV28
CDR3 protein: ASSSTGSLAEGYT

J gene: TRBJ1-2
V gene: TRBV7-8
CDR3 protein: ASSPMGGGSGGYT

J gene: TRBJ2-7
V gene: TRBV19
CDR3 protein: ASKDRGPGEQY

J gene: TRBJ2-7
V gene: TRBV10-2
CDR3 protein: ASRPTGPYEQY

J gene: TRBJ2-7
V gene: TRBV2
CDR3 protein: ASSDLAAPGVDEQY

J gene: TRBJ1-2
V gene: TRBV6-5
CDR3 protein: ASSFSQGNGYT

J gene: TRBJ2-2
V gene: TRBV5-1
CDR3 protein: ASSFGLGSVTGELF

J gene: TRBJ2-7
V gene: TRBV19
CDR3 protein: ASSIGAAFEQY

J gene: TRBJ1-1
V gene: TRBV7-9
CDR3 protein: ASSVKGGESYGEAF

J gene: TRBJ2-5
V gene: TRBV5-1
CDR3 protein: ASSSLTGERETQY

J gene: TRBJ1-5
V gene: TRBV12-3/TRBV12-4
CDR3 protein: ASTNLLGQPQH

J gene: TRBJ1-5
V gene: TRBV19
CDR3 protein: ASSTEGGNQPQH

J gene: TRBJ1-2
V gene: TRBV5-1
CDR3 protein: ASSLETGDQGYT

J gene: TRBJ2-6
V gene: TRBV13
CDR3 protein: ASSLGRLGANVLT

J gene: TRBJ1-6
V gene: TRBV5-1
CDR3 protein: ASSRGGGPLH

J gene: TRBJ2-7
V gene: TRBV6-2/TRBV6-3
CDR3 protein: ASSYGGWNRHEQY

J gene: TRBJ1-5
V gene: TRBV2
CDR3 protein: ASRFGGNQPQH